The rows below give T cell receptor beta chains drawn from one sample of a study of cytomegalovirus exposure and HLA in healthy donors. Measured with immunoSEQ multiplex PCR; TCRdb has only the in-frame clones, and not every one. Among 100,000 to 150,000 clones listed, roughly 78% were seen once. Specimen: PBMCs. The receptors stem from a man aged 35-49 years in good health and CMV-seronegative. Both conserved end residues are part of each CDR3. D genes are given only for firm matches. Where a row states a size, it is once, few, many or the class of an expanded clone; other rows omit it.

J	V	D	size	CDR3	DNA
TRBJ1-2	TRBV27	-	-	CASSLFPEMNHYGYTF	TGTGCCAGCAGTTTATTCCCGGAGATGAACCACTATGGCTACACCTTC
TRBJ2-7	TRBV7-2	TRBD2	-	CASSLESSGTGEQYF	TGTGCCAGCAGCTTAGAGTCTAGCGGGACGGGGGAGCAGTACTTC
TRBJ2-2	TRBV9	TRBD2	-	CASSVDPSGSGTGGELFF	TGTGCCAGCAGCGTAGATCCTAGCGGGAGCGGGACAGGCGGGGAGCTGTTTTTT
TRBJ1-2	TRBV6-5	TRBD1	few	CASRGGTGPKWGYTF	TGTGCCAGCAGAGGCGGGACAGGTCCAAAATGGGGCTACACCTTC
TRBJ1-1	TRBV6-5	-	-	CASKRGRNTEAFF	TGTGCCAGCAAAAGGGGCAGGAACACTGAAGCTTTCTTT
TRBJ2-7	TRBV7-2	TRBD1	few	CASSAKGQLSYEQYF	TGTGCCAGCAGCGCCAAGGGACAGCTTTCCTACGAGCAGTACTTC
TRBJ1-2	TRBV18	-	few	CASSPTGIDYGYTF	TGTGCCAGCTCACCTACAGGGATTGACTATGGCTACACCTTC
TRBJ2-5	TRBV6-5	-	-	CASSYYTTGETQYF	TGTGCCAGCAGTTACTACACGACGGGGGAGACCCAGTACTTC
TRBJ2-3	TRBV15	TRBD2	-	CATRGAGDTDTQYF	TGTGCCACCCGTGGAGCGGGGGACACAGATACGCAGTATTTT
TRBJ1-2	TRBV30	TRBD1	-	CAWRTGTDYGYTF	TGTGCCTGGAGGACCGGGACAGACTATGGCTACACCTTC
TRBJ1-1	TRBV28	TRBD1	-	CASSSPTGYTEAFF	TGTGCCAGCAGTTCACCGACAGGGTACACTGAAGCTTTCTTT
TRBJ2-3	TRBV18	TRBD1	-	CASSPGQGTDTQYF	TGTGCCAGCTCACCAGGACAGGGGACAGATACGCAGTATTTT
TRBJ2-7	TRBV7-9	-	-	CASSLAGSRGGDYEQYF	TGTGCCAGCAGCTTAGCGGGGTCACGCGGAGGGGATTACGAGCAGTACTTC
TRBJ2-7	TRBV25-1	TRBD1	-	CASSEGTGFYEQYF	TGTGCCAGCAGTGAGGGGACAGGTTTCTACGAGCAGTACTTC
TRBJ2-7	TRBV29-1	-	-	CSVVRGERAYEQYF	TGCAGCGTTGTTCGGGGAGAGCGGGCCTACGAGCAGTACTTC
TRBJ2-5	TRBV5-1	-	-	CASSLGLDFQETQYF	TGCGCCAGCAGCTTGGGACTAGACTTTCAGGAGACCCAGTACTTC
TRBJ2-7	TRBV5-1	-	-	CASSWDFNYEQYF	TGCGCCAGCAGCTGGGACTTCAACTACGAGCAGTACTTC
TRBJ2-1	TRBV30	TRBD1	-	CAWKAGQGDEQFF	TGTGCCTGGAAGGCAGGACAGGGCGATGAGCAGTTCTTC
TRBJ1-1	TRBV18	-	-	CASSPDIMNTEAFF	TGTGCCAGCTCGCCGGACATCATGAACACTGAAGCTTTCTTT
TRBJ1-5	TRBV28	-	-	CASSFSGQGSGQPQHF	TGTGCCAGCAGTTTCTCTGGGCAGGGCTCGGGCCAGCCCCAGCATTTT
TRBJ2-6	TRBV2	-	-	CASSERALASGANVLTF	TGTGCCAGCAGTGAGAGAGCCCTAGCCTCTGGGGCCAACGTCCTGACTTTC
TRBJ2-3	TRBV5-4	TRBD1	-	CASSWGQGTTDTQYF	TGTGCCAGCAGCTGGGGACAGGGCACCACAGATACGCAGTATTTT
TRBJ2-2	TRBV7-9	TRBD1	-	CASSVGQGHGELFF	TGTGCCAGCAGCGTAGGACAGGGGCACGGGGAGCTGTTTTTT
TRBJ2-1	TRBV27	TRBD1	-	CASGTGGHNEQFF	TGTGCCAGCGGGACAGGAGGGCACAATGAGCAGTTCTTC
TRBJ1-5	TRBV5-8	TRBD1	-	CASSSTGGGQPQHF	TGTGCCAGCAGCTCCACAGGGGGCGGACAGCCCCAGCATTTT
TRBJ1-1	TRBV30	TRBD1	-	CAWSVRTGRSEAFF	TGTGCCTGGAGTGTACGGACAGGGAGGTCTGAAGCTTTCTTT
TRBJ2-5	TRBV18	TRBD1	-	CASSPRGGEETQYF	TGTGCCAGCTCACCAAGAGGGGGCGAAGAGACCCAGTACTTC
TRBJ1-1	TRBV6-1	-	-	CASSEVVAENTEAFF	TGTGCCAGCAGTGAAGTGGTTGCAGAGAACACTGAAGCTTTCTTT
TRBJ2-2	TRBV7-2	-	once	CASSFASLPPGELFF	TGTGCCAGCAGCTTTGCTAGTTTACCACCCGGGGAGCTGTTTTTT
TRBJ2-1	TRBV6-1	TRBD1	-	CASILRSDRVGGQFF	TGTGCCAGCATCCTCAGGTCGGACAGGGTGGGGGGGCAGTTCTTC
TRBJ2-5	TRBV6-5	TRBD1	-	CASSYEGAQETQYF	TGTGCCAGCAGTTACGAGGGGGCCCAAGAGACCCAGTACTTC
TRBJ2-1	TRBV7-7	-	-	CASSLVGGGNEQFF	TGTGCCAGCAGCTTAGTGGGAGGAGGGAATGAGCAGTTCTTC
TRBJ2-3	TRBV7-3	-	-	CASSPQGRIGTDTQYF	TGTGCCAGCAGCCCCCAGGGGCGTATAGGCACAGATACGCAGTATTTT
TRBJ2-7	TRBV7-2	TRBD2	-	CASSQGLAYEQYF	TGTGCCAGCAGCCAAGGACTAGCGTACGAGCAGTACTTC
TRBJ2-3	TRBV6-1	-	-	CASSQGFTDTQYF	TGTGCCAGCAGCCAGGGCTTCACAGATACGCAGTATTTT
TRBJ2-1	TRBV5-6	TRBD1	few	CASSLGDRAGNEQFF	TGTGCCAGCAGCTTGGGGGACAGGGCAGGCAATGAGCAGTTCTTC
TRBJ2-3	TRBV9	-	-	CASSARVSTDTQYF	TGTGCCAGCAGCGCCAGGGTATCTACAGATACGCAGTATTTT
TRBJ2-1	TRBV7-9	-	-	CASSLASTEQFF	TGTGCCAGCAGCTTAGCTTCTACCGAGCAGTTCTTC
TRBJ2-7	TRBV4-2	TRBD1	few	CASSQEQTGGGYEQYF	TGTGCCAGCAGCCAAGAACAGACAGGGGGCGGCTACGAGCAGTACTTC
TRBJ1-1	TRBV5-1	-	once	CASRGGQSNTEAFF	TGCGCCAGCAGAGGAGGGCAGTCGAACACTGAAGCTTTCTTT
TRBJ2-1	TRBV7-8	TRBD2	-	CASSARLAGYNEQFF	TGTGCCAGCAGCGCCCGACTAGCGGGATACAATGAGCAGTTCTTC
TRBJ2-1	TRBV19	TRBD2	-	CASSILSGSSYNEQFF	TGTGCCAGTAGTATCCTAAGCGGGAGCTCCTACAATGAGCAGTTCTTC
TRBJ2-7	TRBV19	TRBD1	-	CASSSQGAYEQYF	TGTGCCAGTAGTAGCCAGGGGGCCTACGAGCAGTACTTC